The 23 T cell receptor beta chains listed next were all sequenced from one sample in a study of cytomegalovirus exposure and HLA in healthy donors. 60 Vbeta and 13 Jbeta primers were used in PCR. Sequencing was performed with immunoSEQ multiplex PCR; in TCRdb, only in-frame clones are kept and a portion is missing. The sample has about 85,000 clones; around four fifths are singletons. Sequenced: PBMCs. These receptors came from a boy aged 5-17 years in good health and CMV-seronegative.

This clone was seen once. J is TRBJ2-1 and V is TRBV4-3, with a weak D call TRBD1 (5 bases). Looked up from germline, CDR1 is LGHNA and CDR2 is YSLEER. The V and J ends lost 4 bases and 6 bases respectively, with 16 bases between them. The CDR3 is made up of 15 amino acids. This chain's CDR3 is CASSLKWGFFNEQFF. The CDR3 DNA reads as TGCGCCAGCAGCCTAAAATGGGGCTTCTTCAATGAGCAGTTCTTC.

The chain uses TRBV4-3 and TRBJ2-5, with TRBD2 identical over 13 bases. The V gene end was trimmed by 5 bases and the J gene end by 1 base; junction bases not matched to a gene: 1. The germline V gene has CDR1 LGHNA and CDR2 YSLEER. The CDR3 has 15 amino acids. The CDR3 reads CASSGTSGAQETQYF. The CDR3 bases are TGCGCCAGCAGCGGGACTAGCGGGGCCCAAGAGACCCAGTACTTC.

This chain links TRBV4-3 with TRBJ1-3; perhaps TRBD1 as D (5 bases). CDR3 length equals 18 residues. Per germline, CDR1 LGHNA and CDR2 YSLEER. Trimming removed 0 bases from V and 0 bases from J, with 15 bases in between. CDR3 protein: CASSQDRQDRSSGNTIYF. In nucleotides, the CDR3 is TGCGCCAGCAGCCAAGATAGGCAAGACAGAAGCTCTGGAAACACCATATATTTT.

The CDR3 DNA reads as TGTGCCAGCAGCTTAGCGATCGAGGGTTACGAGCAGTACTTC. Translating gives CASSLAIEGYEQYF. This chain joins TRBV7-9 and TRBJ2-7, with D tentatively TRBD2 (5 bases). There are 14 residues in the CDR3. Germline V gene sequence: CDR1 SEHNR, CDR2 FQNEAQ (reference sequence). Trimming cost V 0 bases and J 4 bases, with 10 bases left between them.

CDR3 nucleotides: TGTGCCAGCAGTGAAGGTACAGGCTGGAACACTGAAGCTTTCTTT. Translating it yields CASSEGTGWNTEAFF. The chain uses TRBV25-1 and TRBJ1-1, with D possibly being TRBD1 (5 bases). The CDR3 consists of 15 residues. CDR1 is MGHDK and CDR2 is SYGVNS in the germline V gene. Between the trimmed V and J ends, which lost 2 bases and 1 base, there was a span of 11 bases.

The CDR3 DNA is TGTGCCAGCAGCTTAGTGGGCGGGTTCGGGGTCAACTATGGCTACACCTTC. As protein: CASSLVGGFGVNYGYTF. The chain is built from TRBV11-2 and TRBJ1-2, with D uncertain. V lost 1 base, J lost 2 bases, and 17 bases lay in between. There are 17 residues in the CDR3. The germline gives CDR1 SGHAT, CDR2 FQNNGV.

This chain uses TRBV18 with TRBJ2-1, with D hard to call. The germline V gene has CDR1 KGHSH and CDR2 LQKENI. The CDR3 is made up of 17 amino acids. V was shortened by 3 bases and J by 3 bases, with 18 bases between the two germline ends. For the CDR3, the DNA is TGTGCCAGCTCACCGCTCCCTCCGCATGCAGACTACAATGAGCAGTTCTTC. The encoded protein is CASSPLPPHADYNEQFF.

This clone is a singleton in its sample. The genes are TRBV7-2 and TRBJ2-1; possibly TRBD1 for D (6 bases). V was trimmed by 5 bases and J by 3 bases, leaving 11 bases between them. The CDR3 is 14 amino acids. Germline CDR1 and CDR2: SGHTA and FQGNSA. CDR3 sequence (DNA): TGTGCCAGCAGCCCCGGACAGATCTACAATGAGCAGTTCTTC. Translation: CASSPGQIYNEQFF.

The chain couples TRBV5-1 to TRBJ2-1, with unresolved D. Germline V gene data show CDR1 as SGHRS and CDR2 as YFSETQ. This CDR3 region has 13 residues. Trimming took 2 bases from V and 4 from J, leaving 7 bases between them. CDR3 coding DNA: TGCGCCAGCAGCTTCGAGGTGTACAATGAGCAGTTCTTC. It is translated as CASSFEVYNEQFF.

V is TRBV7-9 and J is TRBJ2-7; a possible D gene is TRBD1 (6 bases). V was clipped by 3 bases and J by 5 bases, with 17 bases between them. In germline, CDR1 is SEHNR, CDR2 FQNEAQ (reference sequence). The CDR3 runs 15 residues. Here the CDR3 DNA reads TGTGCCAGCAGCTTGGCCCAGGGGAGTGTGGACGAGCAGTACTTC. Translated: CASSLAQGSVDEQYF.

This chain connects TRBV11-2 to TRBJ2-1; tentative D call: TRBD2 (5 bases). This CDR3 has 14 residues. V was trimmed by 1 base and J by 6 bases, leaving 10 bases between them. CDR1 is SGHAT and CDR2 is FQNNGV in the germline V gene. The CDR3 loop is CASSLVGSRNEQFF. In nucleotides, the CDR3 is TGTGCCAGCAGCTTAGTAGGGAGTCGCAATGAGCAGTTCTTC.

V is TRBV9 and J is TRBJ2-2; D unresolved. Trimming took off 0 bases at V and 0 bases at J, with 6 bases between the two ends. Germline CDR1 SGDLS, CDR2 YYNGEE. This CDR3 is 15 amino acids long. The CDR3 region has the DNA TGTGCCAGCAGCGTAGGCTCAGCGAACACCGGGGAGCTGTTTTTT. Its protein is CASSVGSANTGELFF.

The chain uses TRBV29-1 and TRBJ2-3; D is unclear. In germline, CDR1 is SQVTM, CDR2 ANQGSEA. This CDR3 region has 12 residues. The V gene lost 1 base and the J gene lost 2 bases, with 4 bases spanning the gap. Here the CDR3 reads CSVEGLTDTQYF. CDR3 coding DNA: TGCAGCGTTGAAGGGCTCACAGATACGCAGTATTTT.

This chain links TRBV4-3 with TRBJ1-2; D unresolved. This CDR3 spans 14 amino acids. Trimming took 2 bases from V and 8 from J, leaving 15 bases between them. Germline V gene sequence: CDR1 LGHNA, CDR2 YSLEER. For the CDR3, the DNA is TGCGCCAGCAGCCAATACGAGGACTCAAAGGGCTACACCTTC. Its translation: CASSQYEDSKGYTF.

V usage is TRBV6-6 and J usage is TRBJ1-5; D perhaps matches TRBD1 (5 bases). V lost 0 bases and J lost 0, with 6 bases in between. The CDR3 loop spans 15 amino acids. Germline V gene data show CDR1 as MNHNY and CDR2 as SVGAGI (reference sequence). For the CDR3, the DNA is TGTGCCAGCAGTTACTCGACAGATAGCAATCAGCCCCAGCATTTT. It is translated as CASSYSTDSNQPQHF.

The gene calls are TRBV7-9 and TRBJ2-2; D remains unclear. The CDR3 covers 15 residues. Germline V CDR1 and CDR2: SEHNR, FQNEAQ (reference sequence). Trimming took off 5 bases at V and 4 bases at J, with 14 bases between the two ends. Here the CDR3 reads CASSSVTPVTGELFF. The CDR3 nucleotides read TGTGCCAGCAGCAGTGTAACCCCGGTCACCGGGGAGCTGTTTTTT. The complete variable domain, with remaining parts taken from reference TRBV7-9 and TRBJ2-2, reads DTGVSQNPRHKITKRGQNVTFRCDPISEHNRLYWYRQTLGQGPEFLTYFQNEAQLEKSRLLSDRFSAERPKGSFSTLEIQRTEQGDSAMYLCASSSVTPVTGELFFGEGSRLTVL.

This clone has a handful of counts. V usage is TRBV29-1 and J usage is TRBJ1-2; D not resolved. V was cut by 3 bases and J by 4 bases, with 18 bases left in between. The CDR3 is 15 amino acids. CDR1 is SQVTM and CDR2 is ANQGSEA in the germline V gene. The CDR3 protein is CSVDSSSDAVYGYTF. As DNA, the CDR3 is TGCAGCGTTGACAGCTCCTCTGACGCGGTCTATGGCTACACCTTC. Complete variable domain (other parts from reference TRBV29-1 and TRBJ1-2): SAVISQKPSRDICQRGTSLTIQCQVDSQVTMMFWYRQQPGQSLTLIATANQGSEATYESGFVIDKFPISRPNLTFSTLTVSNMSPEDSSIYLCSVDSSSDAVYGYTFGSGTRLTVV.

The chain couples TRBV30 to TRBJ2-3; D gene uncertain. The germline gives CDR1 GTSNPN, CDR2 SVGIG (reference sequence). With 3 bases removed from V and 2 bases from J, the gap between germline ends came to 3 bases. The CDR3 runs 11 residues. In nucleotides, the CDR3 is TGTGCCTGGAGCTCCACAGATACGCAGTATTTT. Protein product: CAWSSTDTQYF.

In its sample, this clone was seen a few times. The V call is TRBV4-2, the J call TRBJ2-1; D remains ambiguous. There are 14 residues in the CDR3. CDR1 and CDR2 from the germline V gene are LGHNA and YNFKEQ. V lost 0 bases, J lost 8 bases, and 11 bases lay in between. The CDR3: CASSQDLWADEQFF. CDR3 bases: TGTGCCAGCAGCCAAGATTTGTGGGCCGATGAGCAGTTCTTC.

V and J are TRBV4-3 and TRBJ1-2; tentative D call: TRBD1 (6 bases). The length of the CDR3 is 15 residues. The V end was cut by 5 bases, the J end by 4 bases, with 17 bases between. From germline, CDR1 is LGHNA and CDR2 YSLEER. This chain's CDR3 is CASSDLGTGTYGYTF. CDR3 bases: TGCGCCAGCAGCGACTTGGGCACAGGGACCTATGGCTACACCTTC.

V and J are TRBV7-9 and TRBJ1-2; no clear D. V lost 1 base and J lost 5, with 11 bases in between. Germline lookup yields CDR1 SEHNR and CDR2 FQNEAQ (reference sequence). The CDR3 has 14 amino acids. CDR3: CASSLDFPVYGYTF. As DNA, the CDR3 is TGTGCCAGCAGCTTAGATTTTCCGGTTTATGGCTACACCTTC.

This clone was picked up a small number of times. The rearrangement joins TRBV29-1 to TRBJ1-2; tentatively, D is TRBD1 (5 bases). The CDR3 consists of 12 residues. The germline CDR1 and CDR2 sequences are SQVTM and ANQGSEA. V was pared by 7 bases and J by 9 bases, with 18 bases between. CDR3 sequence reads: CSGGTYGESYTF. CDR3 in DNA: TGCAGCGGGGGGACTTACGGGGAGAGCTACACCTTC. Complete variable domain (other parts from reference TRBV29-1 and TRBJ1-2): SAVISQKPSRDICQRGTSLTIQCQVDSQVTMMFWYRQQPGQSLTLIATANQGSEATYESGFVIDKFPISRPNLTFSTLTVSNMSPEDSSIYLCSGGTYGESYTFGSGTRLTVV.

The V gene is TRBV10-3, the J gene TRBJ2-7; 10 positions agree with TRBD1. Losses at the gene ends were 6 bases for V and 4 bases for J; bases not matched to a gene: 9. Germline V lookup: CDR1 ENHRY, CDR2 SYGVKD. The CDR3 runs to 15 residues. The CDR3 loop reads CAIRDRDRGLYEQYF. CDR3 bases: TGTGCCATCAGGGACCGGGACAGGGGTTTATACGAGCAGTACTTC.